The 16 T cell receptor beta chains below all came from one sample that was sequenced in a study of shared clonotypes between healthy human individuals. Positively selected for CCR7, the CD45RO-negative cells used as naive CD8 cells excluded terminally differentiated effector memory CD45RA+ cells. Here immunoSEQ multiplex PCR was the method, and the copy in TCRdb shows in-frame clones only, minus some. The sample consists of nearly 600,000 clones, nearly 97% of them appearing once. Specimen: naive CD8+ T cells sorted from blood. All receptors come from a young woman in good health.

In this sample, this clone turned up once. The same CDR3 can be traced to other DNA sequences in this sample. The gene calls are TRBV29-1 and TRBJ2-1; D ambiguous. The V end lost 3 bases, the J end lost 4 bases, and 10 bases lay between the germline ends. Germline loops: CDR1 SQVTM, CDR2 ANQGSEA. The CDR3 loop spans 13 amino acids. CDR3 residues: CSVEVADYNEQFF. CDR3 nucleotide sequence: TGCAGCGTTGAGGTGGCAGATTACAATGAGCAGTTCTTC.

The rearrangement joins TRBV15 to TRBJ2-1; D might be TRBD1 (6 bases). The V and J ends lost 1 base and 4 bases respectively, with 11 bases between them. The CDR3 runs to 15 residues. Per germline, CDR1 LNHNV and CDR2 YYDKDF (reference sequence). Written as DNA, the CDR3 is TGTGCCACCAGCAGAGGGTCAGGGGATTACAATGAGCAGTTCTTC. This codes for CATSRGSGDYNEQFF.

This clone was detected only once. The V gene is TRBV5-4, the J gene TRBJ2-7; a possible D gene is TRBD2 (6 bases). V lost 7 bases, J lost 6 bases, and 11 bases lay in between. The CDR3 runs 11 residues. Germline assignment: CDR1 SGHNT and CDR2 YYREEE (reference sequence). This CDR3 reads CASFSGVEQYF. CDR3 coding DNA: TGTGCCAGCTTCTCGGGAGTCGAGCAGTACTTC.

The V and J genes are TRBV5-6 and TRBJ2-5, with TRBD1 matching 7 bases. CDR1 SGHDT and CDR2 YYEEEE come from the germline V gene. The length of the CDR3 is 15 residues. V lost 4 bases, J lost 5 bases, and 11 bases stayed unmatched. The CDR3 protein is CASSSDRVNGETQYF. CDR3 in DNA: TGTGCCAGCAGCAGTGACAGGGTCAACGGCGAGACCCAGTACTTC.

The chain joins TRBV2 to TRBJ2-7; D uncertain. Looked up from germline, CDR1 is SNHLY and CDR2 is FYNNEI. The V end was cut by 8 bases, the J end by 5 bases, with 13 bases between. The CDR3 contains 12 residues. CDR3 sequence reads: CASRRTPDEQYF. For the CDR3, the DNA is TGTGCCAGCCGTCGGACCCCGGACGAGCAGTACTTC.

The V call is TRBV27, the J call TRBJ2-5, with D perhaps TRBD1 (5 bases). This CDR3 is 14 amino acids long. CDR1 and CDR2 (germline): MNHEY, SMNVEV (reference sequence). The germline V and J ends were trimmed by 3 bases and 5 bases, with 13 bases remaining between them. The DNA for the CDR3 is TGTGCCAGCAGTTTCCAGGGTTCTAGGGAGACCCAGTACTTC. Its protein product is CASSFQGSRETQYF.

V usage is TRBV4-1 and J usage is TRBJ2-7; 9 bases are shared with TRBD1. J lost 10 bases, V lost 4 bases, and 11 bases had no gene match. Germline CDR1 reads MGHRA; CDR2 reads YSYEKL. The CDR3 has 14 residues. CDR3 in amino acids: CASSRMGDRAYQYF. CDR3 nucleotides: TGCGCCAGCAGCCGGATGGGGGACAGGGCCTATCAGTACTTC.

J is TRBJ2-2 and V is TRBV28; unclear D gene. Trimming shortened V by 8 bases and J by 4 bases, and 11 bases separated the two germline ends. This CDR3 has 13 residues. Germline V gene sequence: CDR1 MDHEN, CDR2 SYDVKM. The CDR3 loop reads CASHPLGTGELFF. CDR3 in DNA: TGTGCCAGCCACCCCCTCGGCACCGGGGAGCTGTTTTTT.

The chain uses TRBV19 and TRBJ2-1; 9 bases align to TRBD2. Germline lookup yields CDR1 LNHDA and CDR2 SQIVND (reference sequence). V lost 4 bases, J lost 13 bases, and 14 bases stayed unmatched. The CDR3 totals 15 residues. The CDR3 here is CASSTDAGSGRSQFF. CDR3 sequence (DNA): TGTGCCAGTAGTACCGACGCTGGAAGCGGGAGGAGCCAGTTCTTC.

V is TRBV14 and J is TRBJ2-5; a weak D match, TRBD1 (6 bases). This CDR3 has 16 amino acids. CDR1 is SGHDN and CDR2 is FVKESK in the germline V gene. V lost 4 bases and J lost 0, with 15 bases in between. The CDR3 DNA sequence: TGTGCCAGCAGCCCCGGACAGAGACTCTACCAAGAGACCCAGTACTTC. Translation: CASSPGQRLYQETQYF. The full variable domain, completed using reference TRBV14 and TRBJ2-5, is EAGVTQFPSHSVIEKGQTVTLRCDPISGHDNLYWYRRVMGKEIKFLLHFVKESKQDESGMPNNRFLAERTGGTYSTLKVQPAELEDSGVYFCASSPGQRLYQETQYFGPGTRLLVL.

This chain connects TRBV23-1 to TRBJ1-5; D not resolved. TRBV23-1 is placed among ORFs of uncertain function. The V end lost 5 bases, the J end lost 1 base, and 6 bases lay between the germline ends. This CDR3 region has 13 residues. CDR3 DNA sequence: TGCGCCAGCAGTTATGCGAGCAATCAGCCCCAGCATTTT. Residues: CASSYASNQPQHF.

CDR3 sequence reads: CASSSPPGYGRTDTQYF. The CDR3, as DNA: TGCGCCAGCAGCTCGCCTCCAGGATACGGGAGGACAGATACGCAGTATTTT. The chain joins TRBV5-1 to TRBJ2-3; 7 positions match TRBD2. With 3 bases clipped from V and 3 bases from J, the junction kept 13 bases outside the gene matches. CDR1 SGHRS and CDR2 YFSETQ come from the germline V gene. The CDR3 consists of 17 residues.

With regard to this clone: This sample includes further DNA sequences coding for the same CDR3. The chain's CDR3 is CASSLGLAGSYEQYF. CDR3 DNA: TGTGCCAGCAGCCTGGGACTAGCGGGCTCCTACGAGCAGTACTTC. This rearrangement joins TRBV4-2 to TRBJ2-7, with 12 positions matching TRBD2. The germline CDR1 and CDR2 sequences are LGHNA and YNFKEQ. Losses at the gene ends were 4 bases for V and 0 bases for J; bases not matched to a gene: 1. The CDR3 extends over 15 amino acids.

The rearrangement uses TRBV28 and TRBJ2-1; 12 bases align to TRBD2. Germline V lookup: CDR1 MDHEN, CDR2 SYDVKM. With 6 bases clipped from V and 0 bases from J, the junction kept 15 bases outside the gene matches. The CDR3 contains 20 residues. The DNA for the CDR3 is TGTGCCAGCAGCCCCCTCGGGACTAGCGGGCCCCAGAGCTCCTACAATGAGCAGTTCTTC. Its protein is CASSPLGTSGPQSSYNEQFF.

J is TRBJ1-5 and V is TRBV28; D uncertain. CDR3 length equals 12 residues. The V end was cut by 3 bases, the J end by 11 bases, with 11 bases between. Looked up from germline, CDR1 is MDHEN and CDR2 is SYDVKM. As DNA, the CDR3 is TGTGCCAGCAGTTTGGCCCGGTCGTCCCAGCATTTT. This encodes CASSLARSSQHF.

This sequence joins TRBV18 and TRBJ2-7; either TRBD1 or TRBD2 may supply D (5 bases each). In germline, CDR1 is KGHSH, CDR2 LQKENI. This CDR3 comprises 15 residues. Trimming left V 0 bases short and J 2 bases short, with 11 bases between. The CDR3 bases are TGTGCCAGCTCACCACCTGAGGGACCGACCTACGAGCAGTACTTC. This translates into CASSPPEGPTYEQYF.